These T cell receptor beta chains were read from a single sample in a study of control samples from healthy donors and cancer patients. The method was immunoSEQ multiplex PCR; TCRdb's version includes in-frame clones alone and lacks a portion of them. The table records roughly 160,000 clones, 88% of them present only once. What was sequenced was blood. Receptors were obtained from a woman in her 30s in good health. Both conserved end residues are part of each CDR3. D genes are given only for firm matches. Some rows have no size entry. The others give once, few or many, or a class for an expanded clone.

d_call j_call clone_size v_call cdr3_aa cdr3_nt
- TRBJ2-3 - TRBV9 CASSGLTDTQYF TGTGCCAGCAGCGGACTTACAGATACGCAGTATTTT
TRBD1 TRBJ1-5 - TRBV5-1 CASSFRDRNQPQHF TGCGCCAGCAGCTTCCGGGACAGAAATCAGCCCCAGCATTTT
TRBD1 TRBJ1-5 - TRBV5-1 CASSLTGGSNQPQHF TGCGCCAGCAGCTTGACAGGGGGCAGCAATCAGCCCCAGCATTTT
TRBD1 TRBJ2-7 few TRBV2 CARNRQGPQYEQYF TGTGCCAGGAACCGACAGGGCCCCCAGTACGAGCAGTACTTC
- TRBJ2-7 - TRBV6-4 CASSDEGPLLEQYF TGTGCCAGCAGTGACGAAGGGCCTTTACTCGAGCAGTACTTC
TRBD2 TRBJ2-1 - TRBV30 CARGDGTSSNEQFF TGTGCCAGAGGAGACGGGACTAGCTCGAATGAGCAGTTCTTC
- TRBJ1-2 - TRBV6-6 CASSQPVGHGYTF TGTGCCAGCAGCCAACCCGTAGGACATGGCTACACCTTC
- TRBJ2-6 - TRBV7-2 CASSFLGRYSGANVLTF TGTGCCAGCAGCTTCCTCGGGCGGTACTCTGGGGCCAACGTCCTGACTTTC
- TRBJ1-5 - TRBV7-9 CASSLEGPGVQPQHF TGTGCCAGCAGCTTAGAGGGGCCTGGGGTTCAGCCCCAGCATTTT
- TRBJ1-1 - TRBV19 CASTLAENTEAFF TGTGCCAGTACCCTCGCGGAGAACACTGAAGCTTTCTTT
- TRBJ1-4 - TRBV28 CASSSWDRTNEKLFF TGTGCCAGCAGTTCATGGGACCGAACTAATGAAAAACTGTTTTTT
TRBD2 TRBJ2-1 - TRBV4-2 CASSRRTSGGNEQFF TGTGCCAGCAGCCGTCGGACTAGCGGGGGGAATGAGCAGTTCTTC
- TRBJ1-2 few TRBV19 CASSNAGFGYTF TGTGCCAGTAGTAATGCAGGGTTTGGCTACACCTTC
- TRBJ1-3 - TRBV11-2 CASSLLGAGNTIYF TGTGCCAGCAGCTTGCTCGGGGCTGGAAACACCATATATTTT
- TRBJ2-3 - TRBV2 CASSLDRTDTQYF TGTGCCAGCAGTCTAGACAGAACAGATACGCAGTATTTT
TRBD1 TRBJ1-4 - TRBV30 CAWRTGKIEKLFF TGTGCCTGGAGGACAGGGAAGATTGAAAAACTGTTTTTT
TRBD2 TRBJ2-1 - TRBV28 CASSIPSGIYNEQFF TGTGCCAGCAGTATCCCTAGCGGAATCTACAATGAGCAGTTCTTC
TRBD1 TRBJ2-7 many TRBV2 CASRATGAEQYF TGTGCCAGCAGGGCCACAGGGGCCGAGCAGTACTTC
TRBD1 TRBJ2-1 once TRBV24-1 CAIADRLTYNEQFF TGTGCCATCGCGGACAGGTTGACCTACAATGAGCAGTTCTTC
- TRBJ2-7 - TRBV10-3 CAISVRGSSYEQYF TGTGCCATCAGTGTTCGGGGCAGCTCCTACGAGCAGTACTTC
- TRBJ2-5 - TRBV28 CASSTGMQETQYF TGTGCCAGCAGCACGGGGATGCAAGAGACCCAGTACTTC
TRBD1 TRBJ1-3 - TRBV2 CASRNTGQANTIYF TGTGCCAGCAGAAACACGGGACAGGCAAACACCATATATTTT
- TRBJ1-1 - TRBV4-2 CASSPMGTEAFF TGTGCCAGCAGCCCCATGGGGACTGAAGCTTTCTTT
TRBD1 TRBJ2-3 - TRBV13 CASSWRKGQGTSTDTQYF TGTGCCAGCAGCTGGCGGAAGGGACAGGGGACTAGCACAGATACGCAGTATTTT
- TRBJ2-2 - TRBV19 CASSIGGMNTGELFF TGTGCCAGTAGTATAGGAGGGATGAACACCGGGGAGCTGTTTTTT
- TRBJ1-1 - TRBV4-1 CASSQETYEAFF TGCGCCAGCAGCCAAGAGACGTATGAAGCTTTCTTT
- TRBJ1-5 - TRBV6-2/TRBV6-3 CASSYDLPGGDQPQHF TGTGCCAGCAGTTACGATTTGCCAGGAGGGGATCAGCCCCAGCATTTT
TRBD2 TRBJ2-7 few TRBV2 CASRGTSGAPYEQYF TGTGCCAGCAGGGGGACTAGCGGGGCCCCCTACGAGCAGTACTTC
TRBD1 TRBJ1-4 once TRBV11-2 CASSFSGTVGEKLFF TGTGCCAGCAGCTTCTCAGGGACAGTCGGAGAAAAACTGTTTTTT
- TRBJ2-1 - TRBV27 CASSFQGTEQFF TGTGCCAGCAGTTTCCAGGGGACTGAGCAGTTCTTC
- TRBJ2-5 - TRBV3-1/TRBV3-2 CASSQGDGAAQYF TGTGCCAGCAGCCAAGGGGATGGAGCGGCCCAGTACTTC
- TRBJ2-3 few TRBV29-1 CSAGEDTQYF TGCAGCGCGGGGGAAGATACGCAGTATTTT
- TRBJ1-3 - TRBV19 CASSIPHRGNTIYF TGTGCCAGTAGTATCCCGCATCGTGGAAACACCATATATTTT
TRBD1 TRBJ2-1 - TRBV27 CASSSTDRARDEQFF TGTGCCAGCAGTTCCACGGACAGGGCACGGGATGAGCAGTTCTTC
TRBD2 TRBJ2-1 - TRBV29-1 CSVVGGETYNEQFF TGCAGCGTTGTGGGGGGGGAGACCTACAATGAGCAGTTCTTC
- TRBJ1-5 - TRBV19 CATAAGRQHF TGTGCCACCGCGGCAGGCCGCCAGCATTTT
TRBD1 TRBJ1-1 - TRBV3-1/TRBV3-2 CASSPGTGRGTEAFF TGTGCCAGCAGCCCAGGGACAGGGAGGGGCACTGAAGCTTTCTTT